This entry describes one T cell receptor (beta chain). Its matching antigen is unknown. The data stem from a study of cytomegalovirus exposure and HLA in healthy donors. The wider study: Of all 380 or so donors who were genotyped, roughly 85% belonged to the Caucasian-associated ancestry cluster.

The germline CDR1 and CDR2 sequences are SQVTM and ANQGSEA. Trimming stripped 3 bases from V and 3 bases from J, with 11 bases between. The CDR3 length is 13 residues. Both 60 Vbeta primers and 13 Jbeta primers went into the PCR. As handled by the study authors: In a later analysis, 60 million to 90 million unique TCR beta chains included roughly 11 million shared by two or more donors. The data were produced by immunoSEQ multiplex PCR, yet TCRdb's version contains in-frame clones alone and is incomplete. V, J and clone size are those of that table, while D and trimming were read from the DNA. The top ten clones hold roughly 17% of a sample with 99,000 or so clones, approximately 80% of them seen once. Study findings and constraints: Reportedly, a later analysis found an Asian-associated ancestry cluster had fewer N-insertions than the roughly 670-donor mean.

The receptor was isolated from a man aged 60-69 years in good health and CMV-seropositive. Sequencing used PBMCs. The gene calls are TRBV29-1 and TRBJ1-1; D call uncertain. In nucleotides, the CDR3 is TGCAGCGTTGAGGGGAGTATGGACACTGAAGCTTTCTTT. It translates to CSVEGSMDTEAFF.